The 31 T cell receptor beta chains given below trace back to one sample, sequenced in a study of T-cell memory formation after mild COVID-19. MiXCR, applied by TCRdb to the 5' RACE reads, yields one record per CDR3 protein. The data show about 140,000 distinct CDR3 sequences, 11% to 15% seen once. The specimen sequenced was PBMCs or a T cell subset sorted from them (not recorded which). Receptors were obtained from an adult woman who had mild COVID-19 (a few samples of this study predate the infection). Cell type and time point are not known.

The chain carries TRBV12-3 or TRBV12-4 and TRBJ1-1; 7 bases are a match to TRBD1. The CDR3 is 19 amino acids. With 4 bases clipped from V and 1 base from J, the junction kept 18 bases outside the gene matches. The CDR3 nucleotides read TGTGCCAGCAGTTCAGTAAGTAGTGGCGGGGGACAGAAGAACACTGAAGCTTTCTTT. Amino acids: CASSSVSSGGGQKNTEAFF.

This clonotype showed up just once. The chain carries TRBV30 and TRBJ1-5; no reliable D call. This CDR3 is 13 amino acids long. The germline V gene has CDR1 GTSNPN and CDR2 SVGIG (reference sequence). Trimming took 0 bases from V and 3 from J, leaving 6 bases between them. DNA of the CDR3: TGTGCCTGGAGTGTATTCCCCAATCAGCCCCAGCATTTT. Its protein product is CAWSVFPNQPQHF.

The chain uses TRBV5-6 and TRBJ2-1; 10 bases are shared with TRBD2. This CDR3 has 12 residues. The V gene's germline CDR1 is SGHDT and CDR2 YYEEEE. The V segment lost 7 bases and the J segment 7 bases; nucleotides outside the gene matches: 2. The CDR3, as DNA: TGTGCCAGCCTAGCGGGAGTGAATGAGCAGTTCTTC. The encoded protein is CASLAGVNEQFF.

This clonotype was counted a few times. The CDR3 reads CASSLGDRELEDLHF. Written as DNA, the CDR3 is TGCGCCAGCAGCTTGGGGGACAGGGAACTTGAAGACCTCCACTTT. The chain carries TRBV5-1 and TRBJ1-6, with TRBD1 identical over 9 bases. Per germline, CDR1 SGHRS and CDR2 YFSETQ. The CDR3 loop spans 15 amino acids. J was trimmed by 15 bases and V by 0 bases; bases with no gene match: 10.

This clonotype was seen more than once but under ten times. This chain joins TRBV12-3 or TRBV12-4 and TRBJ1-1, with 7 positions matching TRBD1. V lost 1 base, J lost 3 bases, and 2 bases stayed unmatched. CDR3 length equals 14 residues. CDR3 DNA sequence: TGTGCCAGCAGTTTAGGGACAGGATACACTGAAGCTTTCTTT. Translated, it gives CASSLGTGYTEAFF.

This clonotype occurred many times. The chain uses TRBV29-1 and TRBJ2-1, with D perhaps TRBD1 (8 bases). The CDR3 extends over 20 amino acids. The germline V gene has CDR1 SQVTM and CDR2 ANQGSEA. The V end lost 0 bases, the J end lost 9 bases, and 33 bases lay between the germline ends. The CDR3 region has the DNA TGCAGCGTTGAAGACCCGGACAGGGTAATCGGGGGAGGGCCGGGGATTGAGCAGTTCTTC. Amino acids: CSVEDPDRVIGGGPGIEQFF.

This clonotype appeared many times. The CDR3 sequence is CSALRAGTTGELFF. CDR3 in DNA: TGCAGCGCTCTTCGAGCCGGGACGACCGGGGAGCTGTTTTTT. J is TRBJ2-2 and V is TRBV29-1; possibly TRBD1 or TRBD2 for D (5 bases each). Germline V gives CDR1 SQVTM, CDR2 ANQGSEA. Trimming took off 7 bases at V and 5 bases at J, with 17 bases between the two ends. This CDR3 is built from 14 residues.

A few counts support this clonotype. The rearrangement joins TRBV12-3 or TRBV12-4 to TRBJ2-1; TRBD2 agrees at 14 bases. The CDR3 is 16 amino acids. The V segment lost 4 bases and the J segment 10 bases; nucleotides outside the gene matches: 9. The CDR3 loop reads CASSSKRGLAGDEQFF. The CDR3 bases are TGTGCCAGCAGTTCGAAGAGGGGACTAGCGGGAGACGAGCAGTTCTTC.

The table lists this clonotype with a few counts. The chain employs TRBV15 and TRBJ2-3; a weak D match, TRBD2 (5 bases). This CDR3 spans 15 amino acids. Germline loops: CDR1 LNHNV, CDR2 YYDKDF (reference sequence). Deletions cut 3 bases from V and 5 bases from J, with 15 bases between. DNA for the CDR3: TGTGCCACCAGCAGGGTTCGGACTGGACGAGATACGCAGTATTTT. Residues: CATSRVRTGRDTQYF.

There are a few counts of this clonotype. V is TRBV27 and J is TRBJ2-6; tentatively, D is TRBD1 or TRBD2 (6 bases each). Germline V gives CDR1 MNHEY, CDR2 SMNVEV (reference sequence). V shed 7 bases and J shed 0 bases, with 10 bases lying between them. The CDR3 has 15 amino acids. DNA for the CDR3: TGTGCCAGCACCAAGGGGGGCTCTGGGGCCAACGTCCTGACTTTC. As protein: CASTKGGSGANVLTF.

This clonotype came up once. The chain couples TRBV7-9 to TRBJ2-6, with TRBD1 as a possible D gene (5 bases). V was clipped by 2 bases and J by 3 bases, with 8 bases between them. The CDR3 length is 15 residues. The germline CDR1 and CDR2 sequences are SEHNR and FQNEAQ (reference sequence). This CDR3 is CASSLKGRGANVLTF. The DNA for the CDR3 is TGTGCCAGCAGCTTAAAGGGGCGTGGGGCCAACGTCCTGACTTTC.

The chain has TRBV9 and TRBJ2-3; tentative D call: TRBD2 (6 bases). Trimming shortened V by 7 bases and J by 4 bases, and 16 bases separated the two germline ends. The CDR3 runs 14 residues. Germline CDR1 SGDLS, CDR2 YYNGEE. In DNA, the CDR3 is TGTGCCAGCGCCCCAGGAGGGGCCCCAGATACGCAGTATTTT. Protein product: CASAPGGAPDTQYF. The full variable domain, in which reference TRBV9 and TRBJ2-3 provide the parts outside the CDR3, is DSGVTQTPKHLITATGQRVTLRCSPRSGDLSVYWYQQSLDQGLQFLIQYYNGEERAKGNILERFSAQQFPDLHSELNLSSLELGDSALYFCASAPGGAPDTQYFGPGTRLTVL.

This rearrangement joins TRBV11-3 to TRBJ2-5; D not resolved. Germline V gene sequence: CDR1 SGHNT, CDR2 YENEEA. The CDR3 contains 11 residues. Trimming cost V 11 bases and J 0 bases, with 7 bases left between them. The CDR3 region has the DNA TGTGCCTCGCGGTACCAAGAGACCCAGTACTTC. Residues: CASRYQETQYF. Based on the CDR3 plus reference TRBV11-3 and TRBJ2-5, the full variable domain is EAGVVQSPRYKIIEKKQPVAFWCNPISGHNTLYWYLQNLGQGPELLIRYENEEAVDDSQLPKDRFSAERLKGVDSTLKIQPAELGDSAVYLCASRYQETQYFGPGTRLLVL.

The chain combines TRBV10-3 with TRBJ2-1; possibly TRBD2 for D (5 bases). The CDR3 is made up of 15 amino acids. The ends were cut back, 3 bases at V and 3 bases at J, with 12 bases in the middle. The germline gives CDR1 ENHRY, CDR2 SYGVKD. As DNA, the CDR3 is TGTGCCATCAGTGAAGGGCAGGAGGTCTACAATGAGCAGTTCTTC. Translated: CAISEGQEVYNEQFF.

The chain joins TRBV25-1 to TRBJ2-7; possibly TRBD1 or TRBD2 for D (5 bases each). The CDR3 sequence is 17 residues long. Germline CDR1 and CDR2: MGHDK and SYGVNS. V lost 3 bases to trimming and J lost 3 bases, with 21 bases between them. This CDR3 reads CASSDSGTGNLHYEQYF. The CDR3 DNA follows: TGTGCCAGCAGTGATTCCGGGACGGGGAATCTGCACTACGAGCAGTACTTC.

V usage is TRBV18 and J usage is TRBJ2-6; D might be TRBD2 (7 bases). V lost 8 bases and J lost 0, with 17 bases in between. CDR3 length equals 17 residues. CDR1 KGHSH and CDR2 LQKENI come from the germline V gene. The CDR3 DNA reads TGTGCCAGCCTCAACAGGGAGGGGCCCTCTGGGGCCAACGTCCTGACTTTC. Translation: CASLNREGPSGANVLTF.

The V and J genes are TRBV5-1 and TRBJ2-1; TRBD2 matches at 15 bases. The J segment lost 4 bases and the V segment lost 3 bases, leaving 14 bases of the junction unmatched. The CDR3 is 20 residues long. Looked up from germline, CDR1 is SGHRS and CDR2 is YFSETQ. CDR3 amino acids: CASSYGPGTSGRLWYNEQFF. In nucleotides, the CDR3 is TGCGCCAGCAGCTACGGTCCCGGGACTAGCGGGAGGTTATGGTACAATGAGCAGTTCTTC.

This clonotype has just a few counts. The rearrangement links TRBV7-9 to TRBJ1-2; D perhaps matches TRBD1 (5 bases). CDR1 is SEHNR and CDR2 is FQNEAQ in the germline V gene (reference sequence). With 8 bases removed from V and 0 bases from J, the gap between germline ends came to 13 bases. The CDR3 contains 14 residues. The CDR3 nucleotides read TGTGCCAGCCGTGGGGCGATTGCTAACTATGGCTACACCTTC. It is translated as CASRGAIANYGYTF. The whole variable domain, remainder taken from reference TRBV7-9 and TRBJ1-2, is DTGVSQNPRHKITKRGQNVTFRCDPISEHNRLYWYRQTLGQGPEFLTYFQNEAQLEKSRLLSDRFSAERPKGSFSTLEIQRTEQGDSAMYLCASRGAIANYGYTFGSGTRLTVV.

The rearrangement joins TRBV4-1 to TRBJ1-2; no clear D gene. There are 15 residues in the CDR3. With 1 base removed from V and 4 bases from J, the gap between germline ends came to 13 bases. The germline V gene encodes CDR1 MGHRA and CDR2 YSYEKL. CDR3 protein: CASSQAPASPYGYTF. CDR3 DNA: TGCGCCAGCAGCCAAGCCCCCGCCAGCCCCTATGGCTACACCTTC.

In DNA, the CDR3 is TGCGCCAGCAGCTTGTTGCAGGGGGCGGGCTCACCCCTCCACTTT. Amino acids: CASSLLQGAGSPLHF. The chain links TRBV5-1 to TRBJ1-6, with 8 bases identical to TRBD1. This CDR3 is 15 amino acids long. V shed 1 base, J shed 10 bases, and the junction held 7 bases outside the gene matches. Germline CDR1 is SGHRS and CDR2 is YFSETQ.

The CDR3 reads CASSPLGPDTQYF. The DNA of the CDR3 is TGTGCCAGCAGCCCCTTGGGTCCAGATACGCAGTATTTT. This sequence joins TRBV12-3 or TRBV12-4 and TRBJ2-3; D remains unclear. V lost 6 bases to trimming and J lost 4 bases, with 11 bases between them. The length of the CDR3 is 13 residues.

This clonotype has ten or more counts. V gene TRBV7-6 combines with J gene TRBJ2-7, with unresolved D. V was trimmed by 0 bases and J by 0 bases, leaving 3 bases between them. CDR1 is SGHVS and CDR2 is FNYEAQ in the germline V gene. The CDR3 runs 13 residues. The CDR3 DNA sequence: TGTGCCAGCAGCTTAGCGGACTCCTACGAGCAGTACTTC. It translates to CASSLADSYEQYF.

This clonotype came up a few times. The chain combines TRBV4-1 with TRBJ1-1, with D maybe TRBD1 (5 bases). Germline CDR1 reads MGHRA; CDR2 reads YSYEKL. Deletions cut 1 base from V and 1 base from J, with 10 bases between. The CDR3 runs to 15 residues. Here the CDR3 reads CASSQVSQGNTEAFF. CDR3 in DNA: TGCGCCAGCAGCCAAGTATCCCAGGGGAACACTGAAGCTTTCTTT.

This clonotype has only a few counts. The chain employs TRBV5-1 and TRBJ1-2, with D perhaps TRBD1 (6 bases). The CDR3 is 14 residues long. The germline V gene has CDR1 SGHRS and CDR2 YFSETQ. Trimming shortened V by 4 bases and J by 6 bases, and 16 bases separated the two germline ends. CDR3 sequence (DNA): TGCGCCAGCAGCACGGGGGACAACTTAAATGGCTACACCTTC. Protein: CASSTGDNLNGYTF. The full variable domain, its missing parts supplied by reference TRBV5-1 and TRBJ1-2, is KAGVTQTPRYLIKTRGQQVTLSCSPISGHRSVSWYQQTPGQGLQFLFEYFSETQRNKGNFPGRFSGRQFSNSRSEMNVSTLELGDSALYLCASSTGDNLNGYTFGSGTRLTVV.

This clonotype was recorded many times. The chain couples TRBV4-1 to TRBJ2-5; possibly TRBD1 or TRBD2 for D (7 bases each). V gave up 0 bases and J gave up 5 bases, with 19 bases separating them. The germline gives CDR1 MGHRA, CDR2 YSYEKL. The CDR3 extends over 17 amino acids. In DNA, the CDR3 is TGCGCCAGCAGCCAAGATCGTGGGGGAGGGGGCTCGGAGACCCAGTACTTC. Residues: CASSQDRGGGGSETQYF.

This chain joins TRBV12-3 or TRBV12-4 and TRBJ1-5, with TRBD1 matching 7 bases. V shed 6 bases, J shed 9 bases, and the junction held 8 bases outside the gene matches. This CDR3 has 13 residues. The CDR3 DNA sequence: TGTGCCAGCAGCTCAGGGGGAGCGGGGCCCCAGCATTTT. This sequence encodes CASSSGGAGPQHF.

The J gene is TRBJ2-3, the V gene TRBV5-1, with D perhaps TRBD2 (6 bases). The CDR3 is 15 amino acids. Trimming removed 6 bases from V and 2 bases from J, with 16 bases in between. CDR1 and CDR2 (germline): SGHRS, YFSETQ. CDR3 sequence reads: CASTDRLVFTDTQYF. The CDR3 region has the DNA TGCGCCAGCACGGATCGACTAGTCTTCACAGATACGCAGTATTTT.

This chain joins TRBV9 and TRBJ1-1; D unclear. In germline, CDR1 is SGDLS, CDR2 YYNGEE. This CDR3 is built from 13 residues. Trimming pared 0 bases from V and 0 bases from J, leaving 3 bases between. Here the CDR3 reads CASSVALNTEAFF. The CDR3 region has the DNA TGTGCCAGCAGCGTAGCGTTGAACACTGAAGCTTTCTTT.

This clonotype appeared a few times. The V call is TRBV12-3 or TRBV12-4, the J call TRBJ2-3; TRBD1 agrees at 8 bases. The CDR3 is made up of 21 amino acids. V shed 6 bases, J shed 5 bases, and the junction held 28 bases outside the gene matches. CDR3 sequence (DNA): TGTGCCAGCAGAAGGCCCCCGGGACAGGAGGGGCCCAGGGGGGAGGAAGATACGCAGTATTTT. Protein: CASRRPPGQEGPRGEEDTQYF.

This chain uses TRBV20-1 with TRBJ2-3; 7 bases fit TRBD2. This CDR3 has 16 amino acids. V lost 0 bases, J lost 2 bases, and 8 bases stayed unmatched. Germline CDR1 is DFQATT and CDR2 is SNEGSKA (reference sequence). CDR3 residues: CSARDRAGVLTDTQYF. Written as DNA, the CDR3 is TGCAGTGCTAGAGATCGGGCGGGGGTCCTCACAGATACGCAGTATTTT.

This clonotype was recorded a few times. The chain carries TRBV29-1 and TRBJ2-7; TRBD1 might be the D (6 bases). Trimming took 6 bases from V and 4 from J, leaving 19 bases between them. The CDR3 is made up of 14 amino acids. Germline V gene lookup returns CDR1 SQVTM and CDR2 ANQGSEA. CDR3 sequence reads: CSVKEAGDEYEQYF. The CDR3 DNA reads as TGCAGCGTCAAAGAGGCAGGGGACGAGTACGAGCAGTACTTC.